This T cell receptor beta chain was sequenced for a study of post-analysis software for immune sequencing data. Study conclusions and caveats: Compared with controls, patients had more of about 5 TRBV segments, including TRBV5-6, TRBV5-1 and TRBV20-1.

Germline V gene lookup returns CDR1 DFQATT and CDR2 SNEGSKA (reference sequence). This CDR3 region has 15 residues. V lost 3 bases and J 5 bases, leaving 17 bases between the germline ends. Prepared TCR beta cDNA libraries contained unique molecular identifiers. TCRdb independently ran MiXCR on the PCR reads; one entry per CDR3 protein. The sample carries roughly 800,000 distinct CDR3 sequences, about 57% recorded once. About this clonotype itself: The target antigen is unknown.

The V call is TRBV20-1, the J call TRBJ2-1; weak D call: TRBD2 (5 bases). Sequencing was performed on blood. The receptor was derived from a girl aged 5-17 years with multiple sclerosis. The CDR3 spells CSASLRLRGNNEQFF. DNA for the CDR3: TGCAGTGCTAGTTTGCGATTGCGAGGGAACAATGAGCAGTTCTTC.